The 9 T cell receptor beta chains in this list originate from one sample, sequenced in a study of T cell responses to AZD1222 COVID-19 vaccine. The method was immunoSEQ multiplex PCR; TCRdb's version includes in-frame clones alone and lacks a portion of them. The sample comprises 84,000 or so clones, about nine tenths of which are singletons, and about 3% rests with the top ten. The sample consisted of peripheral blood, taken on day 0 of AZD1222 vaccination. Receptors were obtained from an adult in good health.

V gene TRBV30 combines with J gene TRBJ2-2, with D possibly being TRBD2 (5 bases). Germline CDR1 reads GTSNPN; CDR2 reads SVGIG (reference sequence). This CDR3 is built from 14 residues. V shed 4 bases and J shed 5 bases, with 14 bases lying between them. The CDR3 DNA follows: TGTGCCTGGATGAGGGAGTATAGGACCGGGGAGCTGTTTTTT. Amino acids: CAWMREYRTGELFF.

The gene calls are TRBV6-6 and TRBJ1-1, with 9 nucleotides matching TRBD1. Germline V gene data show CDR1 as MNHNY and CDR2 as SVGAGI (reference sequence). After removal of 4 bases from V and 4 bases from J, the junction contained 1 base not matched to a gene. There are 13 residues in the CDR3. The CDR3, as DNA: TGTGCCAGCAGTTGGGGACAGGGCACTGAAGCTTTCTTT. Translated, it gives CASSWGQGTEAFF.

Here the CDR3 reads CASSAQQGSLPGYTF. The CDR3 DNA is TGTGCCAGCAGCGCCCAACAGGGCTCCCTCCCTGGCTACACCTTC. This chain links TRBV13 with TRBJ1-2; D may be TRBD1 (6 bases). CDR1 and CDR2 (germline): PRHDT, FYEKMQ (reference sequence). V gave up 5 bases and J gave up 7 bases, with 20 bases separating them. The CDR3 contains 15 residues.

The rearrangement joins TRBV11-2 to TRBJ2-7; D uncertain. The CDR3 runs 14 residues. V was pared by 5 bases and J by 8 bases, with 19 bases between. The germline CDR1 and CDR2 sequences are SGHAT and FQNNGV. CDR3 DNA: TGTGCCAGCAGCCCACCCCCGGTTGGGGATCAGCAGTACTTC. Translating gives CASSPPPVGDQQYF. The entire variable domain, with the rest obtained from reference TRBV11-2 and TRBJ2-7, is as follows: EAGVAQSPRYKIIEKRQSVAFWCNPISGHATLYWYQQILGQGPKLLIQFQNNGVVDDSQLPKDRFSAERLKGVDSTLKIQPAKLEDSAVYLCASSPPPVGDQQYFGPGTRLTVT.

The rearrangement links TRBV10-3 to TRBJ1-6, with D uncertain. This CDR3 is 15 amino acids long. Germline CDR1 is ENHRY and CDR2 is SYGVKD. V shed 6 bases and J shed 0 bases, with 9 bases lying between them. CDR3: CAIRNGSSYNSPLHF. CDR3 nucleotides: TGTGCCATCAGAAATGGGAGCTCCTATAATTCACCCCTCCACTTT.

The rearrangement uses TRBV7-9 and TRBJ2-2, with 8 bases identical to TRBD1. V lost 3 bases, J lost 2 bases, and 2 bases stayed unmatched. The CDR3 runs 15 residues. Germline CDR1 is SEHNR and CDR2 is FQNEAQ (reference sequence). The CDR3 spells CASSFTGGNTGELFF. The CDR3 coding sequence is TGTGCCAGCAGCTTTACAGGGGGAAACACCGGGGAGCTGTTTTTT.

V gene TRBV4-2 combines with J gene TRBJ2-2, with no clear D. The CDR3 is 16 amino acids. Deletions cut 1 base from V and 2 bases from J, with 11 bases between. CDR1 LGHNA and CDR2 YNFKEQ come from the germline V gene. The chain's CDR3 is CASSQGTAINTGELFF. For the CDR3, the DNA is TGTGCCAGCAGCCAAGGGACGGCAATCAACACCGGGGAGCTGTTTTTT.

This clone was observed a handful of times. J is TRBJ2-4 and V is TRBV15; 12 bases line up with TRBD2. The length of the CDR3 is 17 residues. Germline trimming cut 3 bases from V and 8 bases from J; bases unmatched to any gene: 11. The germline CDR1 and CDR2 sequences are LNHNV and YYDKDF (reference sequence). This chain's CDR3 is CATSRTLVLAGGDIQYF. The CDR3 coding sequence is TGTGCCACCAGCAGGACCCTCGTCCTAGCGGGGGGGGACATTCAGTACTTC.

The chain is built from TRBV7-2 and TRBJ1-2, with 9 bases lining up with TRBD1. V was pared by 4 bases and J by 5 bases, with 8 bases of the junction left unmatched. The CDR3 consists of 15 residues. From germline, CDR1 is SGHTA and CDR2 FQGNSA. The CDR3 here is CASSSTAGTGYGYTF. CDR3 bases: TGTGCCAGCAGCTCGACTGCCGGGACAGGGTATGGCTACACCTTC.